A selection of T cell receptor beta chains follows, all from one sample in a study of blood T cell repertoires in COVID-19. Libraries were prepared by immunoSEQ multiplex PCR; TCRdb keeps only in-frame clonotypes and omits some of them. The sample has roughly 250,000 clones, around four fifths seen once. Sequenced material: peripheral blood. These receptors all stem from a man in his forties with active or convalescent COVID-19. Both conserved end residues are part of each CDR3. The D gene is left open where the match is weak. The size field is filled for only some rows; it gives once, few, many or a size class.

D	V	J	size	DNA	CDR3
TRBD2	TRBV11-3	TRBJ2-1	-	TGTGCCAGCAGCTCTGGCGGGAGGAAGAATGAGCAGTTCTTC	CASSSGGRKNEQFF
TRBD1	TRBV3-1/TRBV3-2	TRBJ1-5	once	TGTGCCAGCAGCCAAGCAGACAGGGTTCAGCCCCAGCATTTT	CASSQADRVQPQHF
-	TRBV9	TRBJ2-3	-	TGTGCCAGCAGCCCCCAGGGGCCAGAGGTCACAGATACGCAGTATTTT	CASSPQGPEVTDTQYF
TRBD1	TRBV15	TRBJ1-4	few	TGTGCCACCACCCGGGACAGGGGCCTTGAAAAACTGTTTTTT	CATTRDRGLEKLFF
TRBD1	TRBV18	TRBJ1-4	-	TGTGCCAGCGCCTCCGGGACAGGGAGGGAAAAACTGTTTTTT	CASASGTGREKLFF
-	TRBV5-1	TRBJ1-5	-	TGCGCCAGCAGGGCGGGTAGCAATCAGCCCCAGCATTTT	CASRAGSNQPQHF
-	TRBV24-1	TRBJ2-7	-	TGTGCCACCAGTGACGTCGGACTCGCACGGGCCTACGAGCAGTACTTC	CATSDVGLARAYEQYF
-	TRBV7-8	TRBJ2-3	-	TGTGCCAGCAGCTTAGTTGGCGGGAGCACAGATACGCAGTATTTT	CASSLVGGSTDTQYF
-	TRBV3-1/TRBV3-2	TRBJ2-3	-	TGTGCCAGCAGCCAAGGCGGGGCCACAGATACGCAGTATTTT	CASSQGGATDTQYF
-	TRBV7-9	TRBJ1-1	few	TGTGCCAGCAGCTTATGGAGCACTGAAGCTTTCTTT	CASSLWSTEAFF
-	TRBV3-1/TRBV3-2	TRBJ2-5	-	TGTGCCAGCAGCCAGGCGGGTGGCGAGACCCAGTACTTC	CASSQAGGETQYF
TRBD1	TRBV28	TRBJ1-6	-	TGTGCCAGCAGTACTACAACAGGGGCGGGATCACCCCTCCACTTT	CASSTTTGAGSPLHF
TRBD1	TRBV6-5	TRBJ1-1	-	TGTGCCAGCGGAAGTCCGGGACAGGGACGCACTGAAGCTTTCTTT	CASGSPGQGRTEAFF
-	TRBV30	TRBJ1-5	once	TGTGCCTGGAGTGTAGGGGATCAGCCCCAGCATTTT	CAWSVGDQPQHF
TRBD2	TRBV6-2/TRBV6-3	TRBJ2-1	-	TGTGCCAGCAGTCAAACAAGGACTAGCGGGAACAATGAGCAGTTCTTC	CASSQTRTSGNNEQFF
TRBD1	TRBV6-2/TRBV6-3	TRBJ1-5	-	TGTGCCAGCAGTAACAGGGGCTCTCAGCCCCAGCATTTT	CASSNRGSQPQHF
-	TRBV4-1	TRBJ2-2	few	TGCGCCAGCAGCCATCGGGTAGTTACCGGGGAGCTGTTTTTT	CASSHRVVTGELFF
-	TRBV19	TRBJ1-5	-	TGTGCCAGTAAGCCCCAGGGCAACCCGGGGCCCCAGCATTTT	CASKPQGNPGPQHF
-	TRBV4-1	TRBJ1-1	-	TGCGCCAGCAGCCAAGATGGGGAAGGGGTTGAAGCTTTCTTT	CASSQDGEGVEAFF
TRBD1	TRBV5-4	TRBJ2-3	-	TGTGCCAGCAGCTTGGCCCCCGGGACAGGGGTCACAGATACGCAGTATTTT	CASSLAPGTGVTDTQYF